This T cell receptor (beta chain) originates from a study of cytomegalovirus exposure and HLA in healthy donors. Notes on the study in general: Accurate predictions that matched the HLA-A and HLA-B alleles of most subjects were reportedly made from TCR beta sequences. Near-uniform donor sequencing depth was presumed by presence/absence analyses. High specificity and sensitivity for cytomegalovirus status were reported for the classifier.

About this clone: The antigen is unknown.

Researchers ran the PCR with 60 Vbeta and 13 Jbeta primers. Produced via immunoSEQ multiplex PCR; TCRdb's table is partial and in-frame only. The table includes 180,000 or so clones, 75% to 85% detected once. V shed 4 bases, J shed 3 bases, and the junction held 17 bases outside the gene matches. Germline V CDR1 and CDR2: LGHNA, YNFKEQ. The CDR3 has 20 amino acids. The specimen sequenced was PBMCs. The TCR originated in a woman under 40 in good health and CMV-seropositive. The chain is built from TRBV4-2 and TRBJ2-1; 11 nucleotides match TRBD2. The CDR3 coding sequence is TGTGCCAGCAGCCCCCCGGGGGGTAAGACTAGCGGGGCAGGCTACAATGAGCAGTTCTTC. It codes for CASSPPGGKTSGAGYNEQFF.